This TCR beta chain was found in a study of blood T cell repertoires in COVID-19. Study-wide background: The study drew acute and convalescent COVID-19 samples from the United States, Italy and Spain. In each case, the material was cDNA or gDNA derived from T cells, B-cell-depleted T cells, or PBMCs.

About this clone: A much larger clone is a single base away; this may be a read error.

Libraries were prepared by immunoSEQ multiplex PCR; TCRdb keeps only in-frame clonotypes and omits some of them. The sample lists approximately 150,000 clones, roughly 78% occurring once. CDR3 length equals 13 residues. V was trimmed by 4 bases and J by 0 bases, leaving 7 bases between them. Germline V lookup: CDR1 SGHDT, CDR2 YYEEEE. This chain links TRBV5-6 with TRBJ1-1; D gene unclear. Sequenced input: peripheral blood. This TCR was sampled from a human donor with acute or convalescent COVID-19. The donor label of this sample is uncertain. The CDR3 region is CASSNTVNTEAFF. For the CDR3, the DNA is TGTGCCAGCAGCAATACAGTGAACACTGAAGCTTTCTTT.